Following are 7 T cell receptor beta chains from one sample sequenced in a study of T-cell memory formation after mild COVID-19. Via MiXCR, TCRdb re-called the 5' RACE reads, giving one row per CDR3 protein. The sample yields 300,000 or so distinct CDR3 sequences, approximately 15% seen once. Sequenced input: PBMCs or a T cell subset sorted from them (not recorded which). Receptors were obtained from a man between 18 and 35 years old who had mild COVID-19 (a few samples of this study predate the infection). Cell type and time point are not known.

This sequence joins TRBV6-5 and TRBJ1-2; D perhaps matches TRBD1 (5 bases). V was cut by 6 bases and J by 3 bases, with 8 bases left in between. The CDR3 extends over 12 amino acids. Germline V gene data show CDR1 as MNHEY and CDR2 as SVGAGI. The CDR3 is CASRDKDYGYTF. The CDR3, as DNA: TGTGCCAGCAGGGACAAGGACTATGGCTACACCTTC.

This clonotype was recorded a few times. The chain carries TRBV20-1 and TRBJ1-5; 8 nucleotides align to TRBD1. V dropped 6 bases and J dropped 1; count of bases not matched to a gene: 5. Germline V gene data show CDR1 as DFQATT and CDR2 as SNEGSKA (reference sequence). The CDR3 spans 14 residues. The CDR3: CSAQGAESNQPQHF. DNA for the CDR3: TGCAGTGCCCAGGGGGCTGAGAGCAATCAGCCCCAGCATTTT.

This clonotype was observed a few times. CDR3 protein: CASSFSGYTEAFF. DNA of the CDR3: TGCGCCAGCAGCTTTTCAGGGTACACTGAAGCTTTCTTT. The V gene is TRBV5-1, the J gene TRBJ1-1; D is possibly TRBD1 (5 bases). This CDR3 comprises 13 residues. Germline CDR1 SGHRS, CDR2 YFSETQ. V was clipped by 2 bases and J by 3 bases, with 8 bases between them.

This rearrangement joins TRBV12-3 or TRBV12-4 to TRBJ1-4, with a tentative D call TRBD1 (6 bases). This CDR3 contains 13 residues. V lost 7 bases and J 4 bases, leaving 10 bases between the germline ends. CDR3 in DNA: TGTGCCAGCACGCAGGGGATTAATGAAAAACTGTTTTTT. Amino acids: CASTQGINEKLFF.

The chain uses TRBV9 and TRBJ1-6; D unresolved. The V gene lost 4 bases and the J gene lost 7 bases, with 6 bases spanning the gap. The germline V gene has CDR1 SGDLS and CDR2 YYNGEE. CDR3 length: 12 amino acids. For the CDR3, the DNA is TGTGCCAGCAGCCAAAGGAATTCACCCCTCCACTTT. It is translated as CASSQRNSPLHF.

A few counts support this clonotype. The chain recombines TRBV9 with TRBJ2-7; 8 positions match TRBD2. CDR3 length: 17 residues. J was trimmed by 5 bases and V by 0 bases; bases with no gene match: 13. In germline, CDR1 is SGDLS, CDR2 YYNGEE. CDR3 sequence (DNA): TGTGCCAGCAGCGTAGGCGGGGGAGCGGGGGCTCTAAACGAGCAGTACTTC. Translating it yields CASSVGGGAGALNEQYF.

In its sample, this clonotype was seen many times. This chain links TRBV7-2 with TRBJ2-1; 10 positions agree with TRBD2. This CDR3 region has 15 residues. Losses at the gene ends were 2 bases for V and 8 bases for J; bases not matched to a gene: 6. CDR1 and CDR2 from the germline V gene are SGHTA and FQGNSA. The CDR3 bases are TGTGCCAGCAGCTTAAGTAGCGGGGGGCTGTATGAGCAGTTCTTC. It codes for CASSLSSGGLYEQFF.